The rows below give T cell receptor beta chains drawn from one sample of a study of cytomegalovirus exposure and HLA in healthy donors. Sequenced by immunoSEQ multiplex PCR; TCRdb stores in-frame clones only, minus some. Here the sample spans some 85,000 clones, about 80% being singletons. The specimen sequenced was PBMCs. The receptors were gathered from a male donor in good health and CMV-seronegative. CDR3s include the opening cysteine and the closing phenylalanine or tryptophan. Each record gives: clone size, V gene, J gene, D gene, CDR3 protein, CDR3 DNA. A D gene is named only where the DNA matches it firmly. Clone sizes are given selectively: once, few, many, or a class where the clone is expanded.

size: -; V: TRBV2; J: TRBJ1-1; D: -; CDR3: CASRDKEGTEAFF; DNA: TGTGCCAGCAGGGACAAGGAGGGCACTGAAGCTTTCTTT
size: -; V: TRBV14; J: TRBJ2-3; D: TRBD2; CDR3: CASSQLAGPHTQYF; DNA: TGTGCCAGCAGCCAACTAGCGGGGCCTCATACGCAGTATTTT
size: once; V: TRBV4-3; J: TRBJ1-3; D: -; CDR3: CASSQGFRDSGNTIYF; DNA: TGCGCCAGCAGCCAAGGGTTTAGAGACTCTGGAAACACCATATATTTT
size: -; V: TRBV6-1; J: TRBJ1-2; D: -; CDR3: CASSGADRVYGYTF; DNA: TGTGCCAGCAGTGGGGCTGACAGAGTCTATGGCTACACCTTC
size: -; V: TRBV29-1; J: TRBJ2-7; D: -; CDR3: CSVVDPLEQYF; DNA: TGCAGCGTTGTAGATCCCCTGGAGCAGTACTTC
size: -; V: TRBV28; J: TRBJ1-2; D: -; CDR3: CASSLSIRTYGYTF; DNA: TGTGCCAGCAGTTTATCGATCAGAACCTATGGCTACACCTTC
size: few; V: TRBV19; J: TRBJ2-7; D: TRBD1; CDR3: CASGTGLTYEQYF; DNA: TGTGCCAGCGGGACAGGTCTCACCTACGAGCAGTACTTC
size: few; V: TRBV19; J: TRBJ2-3; D: -; CDR3: CASTRQGPSSTDTQYF; DNA: TGTGCCAGTACCCGCCAGGGGCCCTCTAGCACAGATACGCAGTATTTT
size: once; V: TRBV15; J: TRBJ2-3; D: TRBD1; CDR3: CATSRDFGTGDPGTQYF; DNA: TGTGCCACCAGCAGAGATTTTGGGACAGGGGATCCGGGTACGCAGTATTTT
size: -; V: TRBV14; J: TRBJ2-1; D: TRBD2; CDR3: CASSQREGGWNEQFF; DNA: TGTGCCAGCAGCCAAAGAGAGGGAGGGTGGAATGAGCAGTTCTTC
size: -; V: TRBV28; J: TRBJ2-7; D: -; CDR3: CASSLRPDGLYEQYF; DNA: TGTGCCAGCAGTCTTAGGCCGGACGGACTCTACGAGCAGTACTTC
size: -; V: TRBV5-1; J: TRBJ2-2; D: TRBD1; CDR3: CASSFGTGGAGELFF; DNA: TGCGCCAGCAGCTTCGGGACAGGGGGTGCCGGGGAGCTGTTTTTT
size: -; V: TRBV15; J: TRBJ1-1; D: TRBD1; CDR3: CATSRDRDNTEAFF; DNA: TGTGCCACCAGCAGGGACAGGGATAACACTGAAGCTTTCTTT
size: -; V: TRBV28; J: TRBJ1-4; D: TRBD1; CDR3: CATRRTGDNEKLFF; DNA: TGTGCCACCCGGAGGACAGGAGATAATGAAAAACTGTTTTTT
size: -; V: TRBV10-3; J: TRBJ1-5; D: -; CDR3: CAISEYPRPQHF; DNA: TGTGCCATCAGTGAGTACCCGAGGCCCCAGCATTTT
size: -; V: TRBV18; J: TRBJ1-1; D: TRBD1; CDR3: CASSPFRDRVEAFF; DNA: TGTGCCAGCTCACCGTTCCGGGACAGGGTTGAAGCTTTCTTT